The rows below give T cell receptor beta chains drawn from one sample of a study of CD8 T cells in Susac syndrome. Via MiXCR, TCRdb re-called the immunoSEQ multiplex PCR reads, giving one row per CDR3 protein. The sample has about 80,000 distinct CDR3 sequences, 95% to 97% seen once. Sequencing used CD8+ T cells from PBMCs. These receptors were collected from a human donor with Susac syndrome. CDR3s include the opening cysteine and the closing phenylalanine or tryptophan. D genes are given only for firm matches. For some rows the clone size is stated as once, few or many, or as a class when expanded; others skip it.

D	V	size	J	CDR3	DNA
TRBD1	TRBV7-9	.	TRBJ1-1	CASSDRQGGSTEAFF	TGTGCCAGCAGCGATCGACAGGGGGGGAGCACTGAAGCTTTCTTT
.	TRBV5-1	.	TRBJ2-1	CASSTGGPSSYNEQFF	TGCGCCAGCAGCACCGGGGGGCCGAGCTCCTACAATGAGCAGTTCTTC
.	TRBV29-1	.	TRBJ2-7	CSVQTGAPGEQYF	TGCAGCGTTCAAACGGGAGCACCTGGCGAGCAGTACTTC
.	TRBV6-1	.	TRBJ2-2	CASSPDDGELFF	TGTGCCAGCAGCCCCGATGACGGGGAGCTGTTTTTT
.	TRBV7-9	.	TRBJ1-1	CASSLNPGVEAFF	TGTGCCAGCAGCTTAAATCCGGGGGTTGAAGCTTTCTTT
.	TRBV20-1	.	TRBJ1-2	CSARAVDFYGYTF	TGCAGTGCTAGAGCGGTAGACTTCTATGGCTACACCTTC
TRBD1	TRBV2	.	TRBJ1-5	CASSEVGQGNQPQHF	TGTGCCAGCAGTGAAGTGGGACAGGGGAATCAGCCCCAGCATTTT
TRBD2	TRBV30	.	TRBJ2-1	CAWSTSGNYNEQFF	TGTGCCTGGTCGACTAGCGGAAATTACAATGAGCAGTTCTTC
.	TRBV20-1	.	TRBJ1-1	CSAAYRWNTEAFF	TGCAGTGCTGCCTACAGGTGGAACACTGAAGCTTTCTTT
.	TRBV4-3	.	TRBJ2-1	CASSQDNSYNEQFF	TGCGCCAGCAGCCAAGATAACTCCTACAATGAGCAGTTCTTC
.	TRBV2	.	TRBJ2-5	CASSDAIETQYF	TGTGCCAGCAGTGATGCAATAGAGACCCAGTACTTC
TRBD1	TRBV7-9	.	TRBJ2-3	CASSPTQGANTDTQYF	TGTGCCAGCAGCCCTACTCAGGGGGCGAACACAGATACGCAGTATTTT
TRBD1	TRBV5-4	.	TRBJ2-5	CASSAQGAGETQYF	TGTGCCAGCAGCGCACAGGGGGCAGGTGAGACCCAGTACTTC
.	TRBV4-3	once	TRBJ2-6	CASSQGQSSSGANVLTF	TGCGCCAGCAGCCAAGGACAGAGCTCTTCTGGGGCCAACGTCCTGACTTTC
.	TRBV6-6	.	TRBJ1-1	CASREENTEAFF	TGTGCCAGCAGGGAGGAGAACACTGAAGCTTTCTTT
.	TRBV20-1	.	TRBJ2-3	CSARAGRRADTQYF	TGCAGTGCTAGGGCCGGAAGGCGCGCAGATACGCAGTATTTT
.	TRBV29-1	.	TRBJ2-1	CSVHARGEQFF	TGCAGCGTTCATGCGAGGGGTGAGCAGTTCTTC
.	TRBV15	once	TRBJ2-2	CATSRERTGRHLGANTGELFF	TGTGCCACCAGCAGAGAGAGGACGGGACGGCATCTAGGTGCAAACACCGGGGAGCTGTTTTTT
TRBD1	TRBV13	.	TRBJ1-4	CASSLTGTNEKLFF	TGTGCCAGCAGCCTGACAGGGACCAATGAAAAACTGTTTTTT
.	TRBV28	.	TRBJ1-2	CASRSGYYGYTF	TGTGCCAGCAGATCAGGGTATTATGGCTACACCTTC
TRBD2	TRBV11-2	.	TRBJ2-3	CASSTWTSGTDTQYF	TGTGCCAGCAGCACCTGGACTAGCGGCACAGATACGCAGTATTTT
TRBD2	TRBV29-1	.	TRBJ2-1	CSVLYTGDYYNEQFF	TGCAGCGTTCTATATACCGGGGACTACTACAATGAGCAGTTCTTC
.	TRBV20-1	.	TRBJ2-1	CSPPSDNEQFF	TGCAGTCCCCCATCCGACAATGAGCAGTTCTTC
TRBD2	TRBV5-4	.	TRBJ2-7	CASSLSSGTSYEQYF	TGTGCCAGCAGCTTGTCTAGCGGGACCTCCTACGAGCAGTACTTC
TRBD1	TRBV9	.	TRBJ1-2	CASSFTGGTNYGYTF	TGTGCCAGCAGCTTTACAGGGGGCACTAACTATGGCTACACCTTC
TRBD2	TRBV7-9	.	TRBJ2-1	CASGWGSGPLYEQFF	TGTGCCAGCGGCTGGGGTAGCGGGCCCCTGTATGAGCAGTTCTTC
.	TRBV10-3	.	TRBJ2-5	CAISVGGGEETQYF	TGTGCCATCAGTGTGGGAGGGGGCGAAGAGACCCAGTACTTC
TRBD1	TRBV13	.	TRBJ2-1	CASSLGTGDNEQFF	TGTGCCAGCAGCTTAGGGACAGGGGACAATGAGCAGTTCTTC
.	TRBV14	.	TRBJ1-1	CASSLEHGDTEAFF	TGTGCCAGCAGCCTGGAACACGGGGACACTGAAGCTTTCTTT
TRBD2	TRBV7-9	.	TRBJ2-7	CASSSGTSGRSYEQYF	TGTGCCAGCAGCTCAGGGACTAGCGGGAGGTCTTACGAGCAGTACTTC
TRBD1	TRBV19	once	TRBJ1-5	CASSIDPGQYSNQPQHF	TGTGCCAGTTCTATAGATCCGGGACAGTATAGCAATCAGCCCCAGCATTTT
TRBD1	TRBV18	.	TRBJ2-7	CASSPWAWDRAYEQYF	TGTGCCAGCTCACCATGGGCCTGGGACAGAGCCTACGAGCAGTACTTC
.	TRBV12-3/TRBV12-4	.	TRBJ1-2	CASSFGQGAGGYTF	TGTGCCAGCAGTTTCGGGCAGGGTGCGGGAGGCTACACCTTC
TRBD2	TRBV20-1	.	TRBJ2-3	CSASSSGESTDTQYF	TGCAGTGCCAGTTCTAGCGGGGAGTCCACAGATACGCAGTATTTT
.	TRBV28	.	TRBJ2-7	CASSFQGGAYEQYF	TGTGCCAGCAGTTTCCAAGGGGGGGCCTACGAGCAGTACTTC
TRBD1	TRBV14	.	TRBJ1-1	CASSQDGQGARDAFF	TGTGCCAGCAGCCAAGATGGGCAGGGGGCGAGGGATGCTTTCTTT
.	TRBV19	.	TRBJ2-1	CASRRGNEQFF	TGTGCCAGTCGAAGGGGGAATGAGCAGTTCTTC
TRBD1	TRBV9	.	TRBJ2-4	CASSAAGGLDIQYF	TGTGCCAGCAGCGCAGCAGGGGGCTTGGACATTCAGTACTTC
TRBD2	TRBV7-2	.	TRBJ2-7	CASSTTSGSSYEQYF	TGTGCCAGCAGCACGACTAGCGGGAGCTCCTACGAGCAGTACTTC
.	TRBV28	.	TRBJ2-1	CASSLSSLQFF	TGTGCCAGCAGTTTATCATCCCTTCAGTTCTTC
.	TRBV28	.	TRBJ2-2	CASSLSGNTGELFF	TGTGCCAGCAGTTTGAGCGGTAACACCGGGGAGCTGTTTTTT
.	TRBV7-9	.	TRBJ1-1	CALQVAEPEAFF	TGTGCCCTTCAGGTGGCAGAGCCTGAAGCTTTCTTT
.	TRBV29-1	.	TRBJ2-4	CSVEEGGALAKNIQYF	TGCAGCGTTGAAGAGGGGGGGGCCCTAGCCAAAAACATTCAGTACTTC
.	TRBV15	.	TRBJ2-2	CATSETNTGELFF	TGTGCCACCAGTGAAACGAACACCGGGGAGCTGTTTTTT
TRBD1	TRBV7-8	once	TRBJ1-4	CASSFPGQGREKLFF	TGTGCCAGCAGCTTCCCGGGACAGGGTAGGGAAAAACTGTTTTTT
.	TRBV19	.	TRBJ2-3	CASSILRSTDTQYF	TGTGCCAGTAGTATTCTGCGGAGCACAGATACGCAGTATTTT
TRBD1	TRBV7-6	.	TRBJ2-1	CASSATTGGDGNEQFF	TGTGCCAGCAGCGCGACGACAGGGGGCGATGGGAATGAGCAGTTCTTC